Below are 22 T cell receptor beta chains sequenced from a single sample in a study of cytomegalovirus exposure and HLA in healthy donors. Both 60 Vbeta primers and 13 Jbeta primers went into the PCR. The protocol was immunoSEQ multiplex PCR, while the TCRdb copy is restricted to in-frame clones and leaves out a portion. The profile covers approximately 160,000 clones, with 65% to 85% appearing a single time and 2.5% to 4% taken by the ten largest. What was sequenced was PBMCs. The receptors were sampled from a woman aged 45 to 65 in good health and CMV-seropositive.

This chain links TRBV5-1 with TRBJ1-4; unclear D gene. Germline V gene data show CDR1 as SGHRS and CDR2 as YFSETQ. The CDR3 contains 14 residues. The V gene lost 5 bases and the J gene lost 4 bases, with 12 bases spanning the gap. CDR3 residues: CASRSQAGNEKLFF. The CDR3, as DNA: TGCGCCAGCAGATCCCAAGCCGGTAATGAAAAACTGTTTTTT.

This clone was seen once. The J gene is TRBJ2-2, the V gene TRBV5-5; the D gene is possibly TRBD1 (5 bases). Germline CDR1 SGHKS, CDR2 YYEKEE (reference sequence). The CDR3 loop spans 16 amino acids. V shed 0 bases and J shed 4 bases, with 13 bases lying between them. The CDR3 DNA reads TGTGCCAGCAGCTTGGTAGGCAGGGTGGTCACCGGGGAGCTGTTTTTT. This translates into CASSLVGRVVTGELFF.

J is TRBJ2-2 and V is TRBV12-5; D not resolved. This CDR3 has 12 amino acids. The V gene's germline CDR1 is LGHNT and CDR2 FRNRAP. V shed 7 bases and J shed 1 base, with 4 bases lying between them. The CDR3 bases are TGTGCTAGTGCCCTGAACACCGGGGAGCTGTTTTTT. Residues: CASALNTGELFF.

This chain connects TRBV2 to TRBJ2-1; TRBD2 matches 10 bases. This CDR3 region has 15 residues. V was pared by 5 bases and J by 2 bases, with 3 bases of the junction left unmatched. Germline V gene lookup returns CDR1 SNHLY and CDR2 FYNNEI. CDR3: CASSWTSGTYNEQFF. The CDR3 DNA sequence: TGTGCCAGCAGTTGGACTAGCGGTACCTACAATGAGCAGTTCTTC.

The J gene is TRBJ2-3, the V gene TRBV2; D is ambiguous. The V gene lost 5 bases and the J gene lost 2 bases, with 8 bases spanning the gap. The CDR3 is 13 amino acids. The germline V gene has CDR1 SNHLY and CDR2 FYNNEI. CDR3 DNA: TGTGCCAGCAGTAGCGCCGACACAGATACGCAGTATTTT. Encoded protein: CASSSADTDTQYF.

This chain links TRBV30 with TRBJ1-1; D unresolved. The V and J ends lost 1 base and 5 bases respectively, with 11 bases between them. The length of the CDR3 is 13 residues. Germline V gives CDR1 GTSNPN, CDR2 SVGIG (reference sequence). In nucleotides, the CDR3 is TGTGCCTGGAGTGGCCTCCAGAGGACTGAAGCTTTCTTT. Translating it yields CAWSGLQRTEAFF.

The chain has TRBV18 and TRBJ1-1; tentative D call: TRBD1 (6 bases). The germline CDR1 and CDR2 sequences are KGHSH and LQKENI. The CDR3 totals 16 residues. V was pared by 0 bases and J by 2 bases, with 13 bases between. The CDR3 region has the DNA TGTGCCAGCTCACCACCCAAGACAGGTTTTAACACTGAAGCTTTCTTT. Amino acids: CASSPPKTGFNTEAFF.

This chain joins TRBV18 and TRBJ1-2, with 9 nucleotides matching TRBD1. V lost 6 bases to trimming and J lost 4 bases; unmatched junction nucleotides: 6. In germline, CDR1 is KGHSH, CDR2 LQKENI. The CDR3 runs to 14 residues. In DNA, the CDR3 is TGTGCCAGCTCCGCAGGGGGACAGGGCTATGGCTACACCTTC. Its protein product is CASSAGGQGYGYTF.

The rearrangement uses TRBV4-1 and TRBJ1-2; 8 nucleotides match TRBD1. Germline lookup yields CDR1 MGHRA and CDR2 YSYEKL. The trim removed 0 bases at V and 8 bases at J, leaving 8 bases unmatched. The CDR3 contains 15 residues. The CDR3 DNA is TGCGCCAGCAGCCAAGATCGTACAGGGGGGAGGGGCTACACCTTC. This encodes CASSQDRTGGRGYTF.

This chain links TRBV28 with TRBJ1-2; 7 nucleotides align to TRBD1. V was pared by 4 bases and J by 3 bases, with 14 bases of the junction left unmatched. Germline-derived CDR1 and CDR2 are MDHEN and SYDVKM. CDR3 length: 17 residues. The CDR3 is CASSSPTEQGSHYGYTF. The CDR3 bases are TGTGCCAGCAGTTCCCCAACCGAACAGGGGAGCCACTATGGCTACACCTTC.

CDR3 loop: CASSPGGGGYEQYF. CDR3 nucleotide sequence: TGCGCCAGCAGCCCCGGGGGGGGCGGGTACGAGCAGTACTTC. The rearrangement uses TRBV5-1 and TRBJ2-7; 8 bases are a match to TRBD2. V dropped 4 bases and J dropped 4; count of bases not matched to a gene: 7. The CDR3 sequence is 14 residues long. The germline CDR1 and CDR2 sequences are SGHRS and YFSETQ.

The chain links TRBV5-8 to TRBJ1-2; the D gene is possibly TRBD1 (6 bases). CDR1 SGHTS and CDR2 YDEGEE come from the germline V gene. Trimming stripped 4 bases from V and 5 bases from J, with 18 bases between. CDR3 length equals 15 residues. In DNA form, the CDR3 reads TGTGCCAGCAGCGCTCGGGGGGGCCGACTTTATGGCTACACCTTC. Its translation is CASSARGGRLYGYTF.

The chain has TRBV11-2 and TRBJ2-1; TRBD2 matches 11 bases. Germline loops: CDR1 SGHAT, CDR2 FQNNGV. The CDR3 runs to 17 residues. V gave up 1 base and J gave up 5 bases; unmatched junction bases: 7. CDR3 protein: CASSLAVAGGVDNEQFF. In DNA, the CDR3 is TGTGCCAGCAGCTTAGCGGTAGCGGGAGGGGTAGACAATGAGCAGTTCTTC.

In DNA, the CDR3 is TGCGCCAGCAGAGGGGGGGGAGGGCTCGTTTCCTACAATGAGCAGTTCTTC. As protein: CASRGGGGLVSYNEQFF. The J gene is TRBJ2-1, the V gene TRBV5-1; D is perhaps TRBD2 (7 bases). The CDR3 runs to 17 residues. Trimming cost V 5 bases and J 1 base, with 19 bases left between them. Per the germline V gene, CDR1 is SGHRS and CDR2 is YFSETQ.

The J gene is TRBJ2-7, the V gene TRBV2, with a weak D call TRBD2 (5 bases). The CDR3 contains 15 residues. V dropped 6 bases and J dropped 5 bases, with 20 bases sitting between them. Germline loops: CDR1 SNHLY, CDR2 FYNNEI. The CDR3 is CASRARGWLNDEQYF. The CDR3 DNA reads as TGTGCCAGCAGGGCTCGGGGATGGCTAAACGACGAGCAGTACTTC.

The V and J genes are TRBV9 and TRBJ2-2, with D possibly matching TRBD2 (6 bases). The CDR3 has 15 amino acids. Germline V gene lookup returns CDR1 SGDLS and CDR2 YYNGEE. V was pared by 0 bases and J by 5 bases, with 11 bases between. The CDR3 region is CASSVGSGGTGELFF. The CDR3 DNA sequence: TGTGCCAGCAGCGTAGGGAGCGGAGGGACCGGGGAGCTGTTTTTT.

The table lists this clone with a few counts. The CDR3 spells CASSLGWGDGNQPQHF. DNA for the CDR3: TGCGCCAGCAGCTTGGGCTGGGGGGATGGCAATCAGCCCCAGCATTTT. The chain couples TRBV5-1 to TRBJ1-5, with D perhaps TRBD1 (5 bases). The CDR3 is 16 residues long. The V end lost 0 bases, the J end lost 2 bases, and 12 bases lay between the germline ends. Looked up from germline, CDR1 is SGHRS and CDR2 is YFSETQ.

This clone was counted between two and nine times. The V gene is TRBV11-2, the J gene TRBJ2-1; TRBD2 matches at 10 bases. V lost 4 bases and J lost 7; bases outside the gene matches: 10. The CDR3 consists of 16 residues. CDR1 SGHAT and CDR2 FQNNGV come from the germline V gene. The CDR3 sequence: CASSSQRGGVRNEQFF. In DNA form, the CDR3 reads TGTGCCAGCAGCTCTCAGCGGGGGGGGGTTCGGAATGAGCAGTTCTTC.

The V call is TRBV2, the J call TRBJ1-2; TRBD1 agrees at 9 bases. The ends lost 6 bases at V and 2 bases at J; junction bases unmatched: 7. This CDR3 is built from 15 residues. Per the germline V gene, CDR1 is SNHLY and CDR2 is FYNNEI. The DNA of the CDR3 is TGTGCCAGCAGCCTGACAGGGGGGGGCAACTATGGCTACACCTTC. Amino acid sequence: CASSLTGGGNYGYTF.

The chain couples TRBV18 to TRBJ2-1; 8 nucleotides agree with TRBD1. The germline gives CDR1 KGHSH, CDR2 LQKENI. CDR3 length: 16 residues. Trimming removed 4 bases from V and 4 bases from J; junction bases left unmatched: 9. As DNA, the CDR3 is TGTGCCAGCTCACTAACAGGGGGACCTTTATACAATGAGCAGTTCTTC. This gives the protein CASSLTGGPLYNEQFF.

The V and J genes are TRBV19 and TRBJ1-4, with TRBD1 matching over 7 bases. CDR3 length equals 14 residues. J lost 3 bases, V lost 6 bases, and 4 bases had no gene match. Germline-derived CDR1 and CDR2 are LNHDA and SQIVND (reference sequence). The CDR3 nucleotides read TGTGCCAGTAGGGGGGACAGTTCTAATGAAAAACTGTTTTTT. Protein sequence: CASRGDSSNEKLFF.

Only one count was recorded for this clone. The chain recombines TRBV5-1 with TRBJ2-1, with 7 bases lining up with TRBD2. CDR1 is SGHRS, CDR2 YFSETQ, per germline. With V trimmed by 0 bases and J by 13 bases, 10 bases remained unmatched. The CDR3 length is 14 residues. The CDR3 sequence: CASSLERGWGLQFF. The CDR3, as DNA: TGCGCCAGCAGCTTGGAGCGGGGTTGGGGACTTCAGTTCTTC.